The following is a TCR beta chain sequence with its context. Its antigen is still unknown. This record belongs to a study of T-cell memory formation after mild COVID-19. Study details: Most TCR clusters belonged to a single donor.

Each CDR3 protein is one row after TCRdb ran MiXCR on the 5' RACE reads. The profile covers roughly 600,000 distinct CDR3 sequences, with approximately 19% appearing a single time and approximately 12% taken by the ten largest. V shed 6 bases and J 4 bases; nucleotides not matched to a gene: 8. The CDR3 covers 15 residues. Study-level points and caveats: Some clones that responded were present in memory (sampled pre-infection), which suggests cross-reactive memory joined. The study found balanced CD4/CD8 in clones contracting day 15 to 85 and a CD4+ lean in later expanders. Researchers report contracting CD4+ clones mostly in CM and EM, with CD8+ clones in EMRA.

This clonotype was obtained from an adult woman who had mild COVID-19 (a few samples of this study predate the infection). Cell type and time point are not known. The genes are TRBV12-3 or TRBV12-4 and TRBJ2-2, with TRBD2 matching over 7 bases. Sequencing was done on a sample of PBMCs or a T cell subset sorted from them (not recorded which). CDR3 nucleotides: TGTGCCAGCAGCTACCGGACTAGTGGCACCGGGGAGCTGTTTTTT. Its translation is CASSYRTSGTGELFF.